Listed here are 7 T cell receptor beta chains from one sample, sequenced in a study of T cells in Graves' hyperthyroidism and ophthalmopathy. There were TCR beta CDR3 regions amplified from RNA transcripts. First-round RT-PCR with HTBI primers amplified the TCR CDR3 region. TCRdb analysed the multiplex PCR reads with MiXCR anew, one entry per CDR3 protein. The table shows 250,000 to 300,000 distinct CDR3 sequences, with 12% to 15% occurring only once. Sample: blood. The receptors originated from a woman aged 40 to 50 with Graves' hyperthyroidism.

The table lists this clonotype with many counts. The gene calls are TRBV10-3 and TRBJ1-2; TRBD1 is a possible D gene (5 bases). The CDR3 extends over 12 amino acids. V was shortened by 10 bases and J by 8 bases, with 17 bases between the two germline ends. Germline loops: CDR1 ENHRY, CDR2 SYGVKD. CDR3 loop: CATTSRAGGYTF. The CDR3, as DNA: TGTGCCACCACTTCCAGGGCGGGCGGCTACACCTTC.

The chain combines TRBV7-8 with TRBJ2-7; D unclear. The CDR3 runs 15 residues. Trimming removed 0 bases from V and 4 bases from J, with 13 bases in between. Germline-derived CDR1 and CDR2 are SGHVS and FQNEAQ. CDR3: CASSLAVGPRYEQYF. In DNA form, the CDR3 reads TGTGCCAGCAGCTTAGCAGTAGGGCCCCGATACGAGCAGTACTTC.

Ten or more counts support this clonotype. The chain recombines TRBV7-9 with TRBJ2-7, with a possible D match to TRBD2 (5 bases). Germline V gene data show CDR1 as SEHNR and CDR2 as FQNEAQ (reference sequence). Trimming pared 5 bases from V and 2 bases from J, leaving 10 bases between. This CDR3 is 13 amino acids long. CDR3 residues: CASSLRGPYEQYF. The CDR3 DNA follows: TGTGCCAGCAGCCTGAGAGGGCCCTACGAGCAGTACTTC.

This clonotype has a count of ten or more. The rearrangement joins TRBV13 to TRBJ1-1; 11 positions match TRBD1. V gave up 4 bases and J gave up 5 bases; unmatched junction bases: 12. Germline V gives CDR1 PRHDT, CDR2 FYEKMQ (reference sequence). The CDR3 runs to 17 residues. The CDR3 DNA sequence: TGTGCCAGCAGCTATATGGACAGGGGGCTTGTTAGGACTGAAGCTTTCTTT. It codes for CASSYMDRGLVRTEAFF.

This clonotype was seen ten or more times. The V call is TRBV12-3 or TRBV12-4, the J call TRBJ1-1, with 8 positions matching TRBD1. The CDR3 has 14 residues. The V segment lost 6 bases and the J segment 7 bases; nucleotides outside the gene matches: 10. The CDR3 DNA reads as TGTGCCAGCAGCCCTTACGGGGGACAGGTTGAAGCTTTCTTT. It codes for CASSPYGGQVEAFF.

This clonotype showed up many times. The chain carries TRBV20-1 and TRBJ2-5; D ambiguous. There are 11 residues in the CDR3. Germline CDR1 is DFQATT and CDR2 is SNEGSKA (reference sequence). V lost 6 bases and J lost 3, with 8 bases in between. In DNA, the CDR3 is TGCAGTGCCGAGGTGGAAGAGACCCAGTACTTC. Its protein is CSAEVEETQYF.

The chain joins TRBV9 to TRBJ1-3, with no clear D. The CDR3 has 15 residues. V was pared by 0 bases and J by 0 bases, with 7 bases between. Germline CDR1 reads SGDLS; CDR2 reads YYNGEE. The chain's CDR3 is CASSVEVGSGNTIYF. The CDR3 nucleotides are TGTGCCAGCAGCGTAGAGGTGGGCTCTGGAAACACCATATATTTT.